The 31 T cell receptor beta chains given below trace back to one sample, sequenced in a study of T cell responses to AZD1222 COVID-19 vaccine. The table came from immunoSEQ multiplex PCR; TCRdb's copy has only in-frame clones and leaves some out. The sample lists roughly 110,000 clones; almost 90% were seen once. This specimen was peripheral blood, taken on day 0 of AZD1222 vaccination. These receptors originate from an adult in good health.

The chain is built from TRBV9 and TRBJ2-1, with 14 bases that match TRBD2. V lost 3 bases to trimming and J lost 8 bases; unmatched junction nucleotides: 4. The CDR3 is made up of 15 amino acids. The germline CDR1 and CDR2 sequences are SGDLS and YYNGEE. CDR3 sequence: CASSGGLAGEDEQFF. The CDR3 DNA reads TGTGCCAGCAGCGGGGGACTAGCGGGAGAGGATGAGCAGTTCTTC.

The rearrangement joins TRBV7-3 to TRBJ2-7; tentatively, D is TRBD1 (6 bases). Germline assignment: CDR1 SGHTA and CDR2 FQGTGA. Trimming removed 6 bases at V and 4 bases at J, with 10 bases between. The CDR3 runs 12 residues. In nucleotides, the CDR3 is TGTGCCAGCAGTTCCCAGGGGTACGAGCAGTACTTC. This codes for CASSSQGYEQYF.

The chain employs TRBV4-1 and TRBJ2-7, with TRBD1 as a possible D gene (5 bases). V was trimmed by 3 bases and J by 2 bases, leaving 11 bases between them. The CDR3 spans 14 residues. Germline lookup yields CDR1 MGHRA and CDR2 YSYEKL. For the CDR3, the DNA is TGCGCCAGCAGCCACCCCGACAGAACCTACGAGCAGTACTTC. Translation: CASSHPDRTYEQYF.

The CDR3 DNA follows: TGTGCCAGCAGCCTGACTAGCGGGAGCTCCTACGAGCAGTACTTC. Protein product: CASSLTSGSSYEQYF. The chain combines TRBV5-8 with TRBJ2-7; 12 positions agree with TRBD2. The germline gives CDR1 SGHTS, CDR2 YDEGEE. The CDR3 spans 15 residues. The J segment lost 0 bases and the V segment lost 4 bases, leaving 2 bases of the junction unmatched.

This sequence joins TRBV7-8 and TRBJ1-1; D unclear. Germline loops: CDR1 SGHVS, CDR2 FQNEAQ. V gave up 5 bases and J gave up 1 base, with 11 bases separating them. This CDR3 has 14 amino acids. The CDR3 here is CASSPRAGNTEAFF. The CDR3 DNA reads TGTGCCAGCAGCCCCCGGGCGGGGAACACTGAAGCTTTCTTT.

CDR3 region: CASRVGDAGYTF. The CDR3 DNA is TGTGCCAGCAGGGTCGGGGATGCCGGCTACACCTTC. V usage is TRBV28 and J usage is TRBJ1-2; D gene uncertain. The germline V and J ends were trimmed by 6 bases and 8 bases, with 13 bases remaining between them. The CDR3 runs 12 residues. The germline V gene encodes CDR1 MDHEN and CDR2 SYDVKM.

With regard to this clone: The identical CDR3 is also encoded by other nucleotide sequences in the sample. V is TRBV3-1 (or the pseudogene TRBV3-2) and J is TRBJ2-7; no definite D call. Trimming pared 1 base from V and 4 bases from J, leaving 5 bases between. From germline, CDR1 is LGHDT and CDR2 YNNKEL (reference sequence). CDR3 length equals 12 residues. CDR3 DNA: TGTGCCAGCAGCCAAGTTTCGTACGAGCAGTACTTC. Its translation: CASSQVSYEQYF.

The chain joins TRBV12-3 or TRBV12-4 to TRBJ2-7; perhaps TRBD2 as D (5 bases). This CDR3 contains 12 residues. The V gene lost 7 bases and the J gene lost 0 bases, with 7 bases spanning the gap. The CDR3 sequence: CASTRDSYEQYF. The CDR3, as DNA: TGTGCCAGCACCCGGGACTCCTACGAGCAGTACTTC.

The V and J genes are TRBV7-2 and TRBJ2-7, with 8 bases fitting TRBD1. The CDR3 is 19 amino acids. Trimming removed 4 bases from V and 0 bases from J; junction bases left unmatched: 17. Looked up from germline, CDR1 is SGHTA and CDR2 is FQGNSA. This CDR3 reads CASSSRGRVAAQGSYEQYF. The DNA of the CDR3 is TGTGCCAGCAGCTCCAGGGGGCGGGTGGCGGCACAGGGCTCCTACGAGCAGTACTTC.

The CDR3 here is CASSLGPTNQETQYF. CDR3 nucleotides: TGTGCCAGCAGCTTGGGGCCGACTAACCAAGAGACCCAGTACTTC. This rearrangement joins TRBV5-4 to TRBJ2-5, with D tentatively TRBD2 (5 bases). V was trimmed by 0 bases and J by 0 bases, leaving 9 bases between them. CDR3 length equals 15 residues. From germline, CDR1 is SGHNT and CDR2 YYREEE (reference sequence).

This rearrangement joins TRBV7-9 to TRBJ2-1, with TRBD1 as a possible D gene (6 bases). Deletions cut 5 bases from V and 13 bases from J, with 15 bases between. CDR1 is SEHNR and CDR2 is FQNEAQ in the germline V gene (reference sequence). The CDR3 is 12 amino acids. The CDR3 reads CASSLPQQGQFF. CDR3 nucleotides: TGTGCCAGCAGCCTCCCCCAACAGGGCCAGTTCTTC.

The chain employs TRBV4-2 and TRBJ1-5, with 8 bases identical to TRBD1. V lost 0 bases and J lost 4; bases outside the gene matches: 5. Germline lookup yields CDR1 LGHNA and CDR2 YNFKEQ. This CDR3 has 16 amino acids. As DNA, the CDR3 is TGTGCCAGCAGCCAAGAGCTATGGACAGGGAATCAGCCCCAGCATTTT. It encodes CASSQELWTGNQPQHF.

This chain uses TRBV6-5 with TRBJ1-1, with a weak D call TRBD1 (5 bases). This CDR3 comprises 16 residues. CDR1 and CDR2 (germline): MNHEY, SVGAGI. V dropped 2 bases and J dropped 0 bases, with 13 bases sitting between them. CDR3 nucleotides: TGTGCCAGCAGTTACAACGGGGGGTTAATGAACACTGAAGCTTTCTTT. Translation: CASSYNGGLMNTEAFF.

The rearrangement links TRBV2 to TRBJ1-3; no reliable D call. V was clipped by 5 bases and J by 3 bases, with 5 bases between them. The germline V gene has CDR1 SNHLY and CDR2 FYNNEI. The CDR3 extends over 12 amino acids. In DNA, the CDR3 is TGTGCCAGCAGTCCCCGTGGAAACACCATATATTTT. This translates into CASSPRGNTIYF.

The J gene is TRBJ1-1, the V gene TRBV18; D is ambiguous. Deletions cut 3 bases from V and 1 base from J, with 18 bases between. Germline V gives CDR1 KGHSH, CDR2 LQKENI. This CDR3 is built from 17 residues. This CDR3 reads CASSPYKSIPRNTEAFF. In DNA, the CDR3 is TGTGCCAGCTCACCCTACAAGAGTATCCCACGGAACACTGAAGCTTTCTTT.

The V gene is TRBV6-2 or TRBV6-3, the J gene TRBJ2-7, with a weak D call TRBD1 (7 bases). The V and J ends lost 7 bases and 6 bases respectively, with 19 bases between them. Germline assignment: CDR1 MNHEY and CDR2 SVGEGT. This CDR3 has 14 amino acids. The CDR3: CASTPTGTSGEQYF. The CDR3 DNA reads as TGTGCCAGCACCCCGACAGGGACTTCAGGCGAGCAGTACTTC.

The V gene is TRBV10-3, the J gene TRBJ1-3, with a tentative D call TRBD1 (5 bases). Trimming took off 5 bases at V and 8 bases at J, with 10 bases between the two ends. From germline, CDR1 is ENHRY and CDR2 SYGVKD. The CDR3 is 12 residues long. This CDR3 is CAISTEGDTIYF. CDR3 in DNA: TGTGCCATCAGTACCGAAGGGGACACCATATATTTT.

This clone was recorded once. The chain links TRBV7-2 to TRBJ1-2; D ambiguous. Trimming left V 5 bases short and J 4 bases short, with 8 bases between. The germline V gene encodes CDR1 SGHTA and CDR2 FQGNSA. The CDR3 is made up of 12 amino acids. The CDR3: CASSVSFYGYTF. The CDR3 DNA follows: TGTGCCAGCAGCGTCTCCTTCTATGGCTACACCTTC.

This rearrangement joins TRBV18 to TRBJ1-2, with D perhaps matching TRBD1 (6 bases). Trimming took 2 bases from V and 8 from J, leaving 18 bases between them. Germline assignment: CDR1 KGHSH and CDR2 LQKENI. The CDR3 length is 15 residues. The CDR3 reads CASSPGSPGGLGYTF. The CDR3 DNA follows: TGTGCCAGCTCACCAGGGAGCCCGGGGGGGCTAGGCTACACCTTC.

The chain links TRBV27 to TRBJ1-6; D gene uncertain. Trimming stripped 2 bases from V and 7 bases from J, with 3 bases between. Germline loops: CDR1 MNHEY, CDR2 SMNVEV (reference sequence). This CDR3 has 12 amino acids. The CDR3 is CASSLGNSPLHF. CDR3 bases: TGTGCCAGCAGTTTAGGGAATTCACCCCTCCACTTT.

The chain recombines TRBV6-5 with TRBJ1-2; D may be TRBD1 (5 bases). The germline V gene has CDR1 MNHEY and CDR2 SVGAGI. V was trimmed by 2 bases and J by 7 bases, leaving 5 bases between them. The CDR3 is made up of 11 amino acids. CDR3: CASSYQGGYTF. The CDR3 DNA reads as TGTGCCAGCAGTTACCAGGGTGGCTACACCTTC.

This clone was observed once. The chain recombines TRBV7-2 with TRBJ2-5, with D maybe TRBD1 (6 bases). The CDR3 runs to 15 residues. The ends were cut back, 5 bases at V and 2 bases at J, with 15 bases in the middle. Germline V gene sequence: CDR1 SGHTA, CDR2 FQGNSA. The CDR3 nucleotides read TGTGCCAGCAGCAGTTCCGCCGGACAGCAAGAGACCCAGTACTTC. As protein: CASSSSAGQQETQYF.

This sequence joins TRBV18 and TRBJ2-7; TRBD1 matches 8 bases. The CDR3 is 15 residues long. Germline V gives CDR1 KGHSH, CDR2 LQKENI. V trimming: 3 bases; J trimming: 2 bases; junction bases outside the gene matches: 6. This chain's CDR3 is CASSPGQGITYEQYF. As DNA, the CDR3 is TGTGCCAGCTCACCCGGACAGGGAATAACCTACGAGCAGTACTTC.

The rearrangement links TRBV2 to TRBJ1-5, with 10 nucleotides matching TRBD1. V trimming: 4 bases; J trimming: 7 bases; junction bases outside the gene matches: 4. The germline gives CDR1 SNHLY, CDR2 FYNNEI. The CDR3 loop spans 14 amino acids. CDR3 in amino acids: CASSGTGGRQPQHF. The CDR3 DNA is TGTGCCAGCAGTGGGACAGGGGGTCGACAGCCCCAGCATTTT.

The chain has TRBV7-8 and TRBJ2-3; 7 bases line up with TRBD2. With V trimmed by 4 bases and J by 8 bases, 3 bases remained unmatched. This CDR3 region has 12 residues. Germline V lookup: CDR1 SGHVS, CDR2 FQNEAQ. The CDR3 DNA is TGTGCCAGCAGCTCACTAGCGTTTACGCAGTATTTT. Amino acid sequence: CASSSLAFTQYF.

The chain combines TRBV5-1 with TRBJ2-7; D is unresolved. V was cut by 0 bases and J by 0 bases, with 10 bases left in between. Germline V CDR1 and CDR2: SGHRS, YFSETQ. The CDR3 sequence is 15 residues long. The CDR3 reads CASSLEHPSSYEQYF. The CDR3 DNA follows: TGCGCCAGCAGCTTGGAGCACCCAAGCTCCTACGAGCAGTACTTC.

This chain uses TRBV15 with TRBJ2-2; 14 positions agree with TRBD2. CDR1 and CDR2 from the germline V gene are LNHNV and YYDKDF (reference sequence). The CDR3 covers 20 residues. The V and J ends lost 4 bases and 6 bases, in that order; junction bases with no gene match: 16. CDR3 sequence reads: CATSKSTSGREGKRAGELFF. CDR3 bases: TGTGCCACCAGCAAATCGACTAGCGGGAGGGAAGGAAAGCGGGCCGGGGAGCTGTTTTTT.

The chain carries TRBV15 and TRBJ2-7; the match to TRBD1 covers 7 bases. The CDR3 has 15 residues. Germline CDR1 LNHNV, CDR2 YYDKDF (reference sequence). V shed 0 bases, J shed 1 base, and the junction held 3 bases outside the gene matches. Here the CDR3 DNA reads TGTGCCACCAGCAGAGATCTGACAGGGTCCTACGAGCAGTACTTC. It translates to CATSRDLTGSYEQYF.

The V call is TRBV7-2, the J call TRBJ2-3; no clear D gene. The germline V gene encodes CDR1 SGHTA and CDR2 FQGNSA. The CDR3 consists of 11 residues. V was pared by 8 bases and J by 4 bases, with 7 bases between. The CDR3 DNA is TGTGCCAGCGGAATGGCAGATACGCAGTATTTT. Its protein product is CASGMADTQYF.

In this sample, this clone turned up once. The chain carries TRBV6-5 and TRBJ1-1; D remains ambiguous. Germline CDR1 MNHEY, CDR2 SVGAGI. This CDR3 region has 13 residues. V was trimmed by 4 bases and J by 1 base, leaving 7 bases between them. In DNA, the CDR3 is TGTGCCAGCAGTTCCCAGAGGAACACTGAAGCTTTCTTT. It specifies CASSSQRNTEAFF.

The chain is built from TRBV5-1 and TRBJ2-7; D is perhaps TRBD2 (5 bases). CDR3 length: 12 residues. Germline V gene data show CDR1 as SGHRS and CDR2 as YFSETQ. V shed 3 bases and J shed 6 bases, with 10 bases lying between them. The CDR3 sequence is CASSSRAVEQYF. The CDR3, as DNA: TGCGCCAGCAGCTCGCGGGCCGTCGAGCAGTACTTC. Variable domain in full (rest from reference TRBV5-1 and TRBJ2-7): KAGVTQTPRYLIKTRGQQVTLSCSPISGHRSVSWYQQTPGQGLQFLFEYFSETQRNKGNFPGRFSGRQFSNSRSEMNVSTLELGDSALYLCASSSRAVEQYFGPGTRLTVT.